This T cell receptor beta chain was obtained from a study of naive and memory T cell subsets. A remark on this clonotype: No antigen is known for it. A much larger clone lies one base from this, so it may be a read error.

The CDR3 covers 14 residues. Germline V gene data show CDR1 as SQVTM and CDR2 as ANQGSEA. Overnight CMV lysate stimulation of fresh PBMCs defined donor CMV status by CD4+ IFNgamma. The beta constant-region primer was an equimolar mix of two oligonucleotides covering TRBC1 and TRBC2. Ligated cDNA was amplified by four rounds of PCR with nested alpha and beta constant-region primers and SP2. A 12-nucleotide UMI and the SP2 primer were added to the cDNA 3' end by oligonucleotide ligation. TCRdb ran MiXCR on the UMI-ligation and nested PCR reads and lists one entry per CDR3 protein. This table has 150,000 or so distinct CDR3 sequences, roughly 20% appearing once. Points from the study as a whole: Findings for naive and memory subsets could not be checked against ground truth. Especially in CD8 cells, naive repertoires contained a few larger clonotypes, possibly CD45RA-re-expressing memory cells. The power law exponent of TCR abundance differed between naive and memory cells.

Sequencing was carried out using naive CD4+ T cells from blood. The receptor was isolated from a human donor in good health. The rearrangement joins TRBV29-1 to TRBJ2-2; possibly TRBD2 for D (5 bases). The CDR3 reads CSVGKTRNTGEPFF. The CDR3 nucleotides read TGCAGCGTTGGAAAGACAAGGAACACCGGGGAGCCGTTTTTT.